The count of the clone carrying this TCR beta chain is one. These data come from a study of control samples from healthy donors and cancer patients. This table comes from immunoSEQ multiplex PCR, and its TCRdb copy is limited to in-frame clones, with some not included. Altogether 70,000 to 75,000 clones are present, about nine tenths being singletons, with the ten largest covering about 19%. V trimming: 7 bases; J trimming: 4 bases; junction bases outside the gene matches: 8. Germline CDR1 is SNHLY and CDR2 is FYNNEI. The CDR3 covers 14 residues. The TCR sequence derives from a man aged 60 to 75 with lung cancer. The genes are TRBV2 and TRBJ2-3, with 7 positions matching TRBD1. The sample was PBMCs. CDR3 in DNA: TGTGCCAGCACCACAGGGGAGATTCCAGATACGCAGTATTTT. Translation gives CASTTGEIPDTQYF.